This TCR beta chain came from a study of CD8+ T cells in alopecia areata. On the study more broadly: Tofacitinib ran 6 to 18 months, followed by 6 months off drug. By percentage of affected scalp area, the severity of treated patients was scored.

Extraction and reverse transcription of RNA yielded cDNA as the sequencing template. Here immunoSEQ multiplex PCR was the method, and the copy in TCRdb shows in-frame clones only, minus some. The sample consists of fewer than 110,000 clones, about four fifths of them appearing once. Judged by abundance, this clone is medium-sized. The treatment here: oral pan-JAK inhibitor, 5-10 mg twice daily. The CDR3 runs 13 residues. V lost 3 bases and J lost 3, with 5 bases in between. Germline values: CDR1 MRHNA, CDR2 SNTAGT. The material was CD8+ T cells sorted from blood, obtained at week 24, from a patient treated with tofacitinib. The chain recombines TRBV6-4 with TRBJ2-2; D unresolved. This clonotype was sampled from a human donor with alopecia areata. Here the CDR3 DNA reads TGTGCCAGCAGTGAGTCTGACACCGGGGAGCTGTTTTTT. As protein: CASSESDTGELFF.